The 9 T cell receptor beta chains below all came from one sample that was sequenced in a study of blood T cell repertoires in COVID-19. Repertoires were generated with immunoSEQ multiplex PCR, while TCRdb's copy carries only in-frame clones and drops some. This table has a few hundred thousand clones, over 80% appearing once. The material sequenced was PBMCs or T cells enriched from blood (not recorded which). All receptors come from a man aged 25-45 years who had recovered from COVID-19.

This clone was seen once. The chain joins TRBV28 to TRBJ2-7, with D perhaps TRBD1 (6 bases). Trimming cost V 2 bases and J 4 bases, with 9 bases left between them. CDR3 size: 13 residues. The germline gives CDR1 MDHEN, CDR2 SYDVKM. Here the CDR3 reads CASSLTGWYEQYF. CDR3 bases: TGTGCCAGCAGTTTAACAGGGTGGTACGAGCAGTACTTC.

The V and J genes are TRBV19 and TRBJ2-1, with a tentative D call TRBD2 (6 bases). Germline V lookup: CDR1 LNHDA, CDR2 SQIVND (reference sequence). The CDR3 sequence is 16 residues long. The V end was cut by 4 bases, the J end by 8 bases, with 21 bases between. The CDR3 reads CASSKASGLPLHEQFF. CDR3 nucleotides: TGTGCCAGTAGTAAGGCATCGGGACTCCCCCTTCATGAGCAGTTCTTC.

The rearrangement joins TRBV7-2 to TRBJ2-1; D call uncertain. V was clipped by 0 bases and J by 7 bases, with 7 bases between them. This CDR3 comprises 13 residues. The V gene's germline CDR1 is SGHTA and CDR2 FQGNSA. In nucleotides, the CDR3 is TGTGCCAGCAGCTTAGCCTTCCCTAATGAGCAGTTCTTC. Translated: CASSLAFPNEQFF.

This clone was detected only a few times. The CDR3 here is CASNLPTGGNEKLFF. DNA for the CDR3: TGTGCCAGCAACCTCCCGACAGGGGGTAATGAAAAACTGTTTTTT. The V and J genes are TRBV6-5 and TRBJ1-4; the match to TRBD1 covers 9 bases. Germline CDR1 is MNHEY and CDR2 is SVGAGI. V lost 7 bases and J lost 4; bases outside the gene matches: 7. This CDR3 has 15 residues.

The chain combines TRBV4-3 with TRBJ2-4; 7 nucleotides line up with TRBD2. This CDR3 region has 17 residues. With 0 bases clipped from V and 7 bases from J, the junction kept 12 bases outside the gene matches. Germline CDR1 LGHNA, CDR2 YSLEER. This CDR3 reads CASSQELTGGLRNIQYF. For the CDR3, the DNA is TGCGCCAGCAGCCAAGAGTTGACGGGGGGTCTACGGAACATTCAGTACTTC.

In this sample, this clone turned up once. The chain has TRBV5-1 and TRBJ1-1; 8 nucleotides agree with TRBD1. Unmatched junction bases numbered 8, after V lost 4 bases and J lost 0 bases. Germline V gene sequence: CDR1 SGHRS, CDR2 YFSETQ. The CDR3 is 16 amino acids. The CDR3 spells CASSPELQGVNTEAFF. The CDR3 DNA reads TGCGCCAGCAGCCCGGAACTACAGGGGGTGAACACTGAAGCTTTCTTT.

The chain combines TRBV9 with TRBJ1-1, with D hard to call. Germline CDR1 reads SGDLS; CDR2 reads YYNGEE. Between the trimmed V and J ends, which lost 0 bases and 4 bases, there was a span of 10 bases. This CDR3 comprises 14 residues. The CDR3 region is CASSVEAGITEAFF. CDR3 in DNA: TGTGCCAGCAGCGTAGAAGCAGGCATCACTGAAGCTTTCTTT.

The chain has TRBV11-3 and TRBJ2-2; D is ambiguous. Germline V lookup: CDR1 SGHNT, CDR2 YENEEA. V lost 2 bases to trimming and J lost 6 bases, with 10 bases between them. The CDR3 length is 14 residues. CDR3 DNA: TGTGCCAGCAGCTTAAATGTACTCGCCGGGGAGCTGTTTTTT. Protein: CASSLNVLAGELFF.

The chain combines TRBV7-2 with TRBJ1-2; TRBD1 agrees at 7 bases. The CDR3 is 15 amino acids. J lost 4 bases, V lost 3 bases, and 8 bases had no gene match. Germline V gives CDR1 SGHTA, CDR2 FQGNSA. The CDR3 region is CASSFGDSFLYGYTF. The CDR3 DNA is TGTGCCAGCAGCTTTGGGGACAGCTTCCTCTATGGCTACACCTTC.